These 26 T cell receptor beta chains were all obtained from the same sample, sequenced in a study of blood T cell repertoires in COVID-19. Assay: immunoSEQ multiplex PCR; the TCRdb copy retains only in-frame clones and omits some. The table lists 150,000 or so clones, around 85% of them singletons, with roughly 8% in the top ten. Sequencing was carried out using peripheral blood. These receptors originate from a man aged 55 to 69 with acute or convalescent COVID-19.

The genes are TRBV6-5 and TRBJ2-1; D is possibly TRBD2 (6 bases). CDR1 is MNHEY, CDR2 SVGAGI, per germline. This CDR3 has 14 amino acids. V gave up 5 bases and J gave up 10 bases, with 18 bases separating them. This CDR3 is CASSRQGTASEQFF. Here the CDR3 DNA reads TGTGCCAGCAGTCGACAAGGGACTGCTTCCGAGCAGTTCTTC.

V usage is TRBV5-1 and J usage is TRBJ1-2; the D gene is possibly TRBD1 (5 bases). Trimming took 0 bases from V and 6 from J, leaving 6 bases between them. Germline V gene data show CDR1 as SGHRS and CDR2 as YFSETQ. The CDR3 consists of 12 residues. Here the CDR3 reads CASSLEDNGYTF. For the CDR3, the DNA is TGCGCCAGCAGCTTGGAGGACAATGGCTACACCTTC.

J is TRBJ2-1 and V is TRBV27, with 10 bases that match TRBD2. Trimming at V came to 5 bases and at J to 8 bases, leaving 12 bases not matched to a gene. CDR1 and CDR2 from the germline V gene are MNHEY and SMNVEV (reference sequence). There are 16 residues in the CDR3. This chain's CDR3 is CASSGYSGRRMDEQFF. The CDR3 nucleotides read TGTGCCAGCAGTGGGTATAGCGGGAGGAGGATGGATGAGCAGTTCTTC.

V usage is TRBV6-5 and J usage is TRBJ2-7; 7 nucleotides align to TRBD1. J was trimmed by 5 bases and V by 2 bases; bases with no gene match: 3. The germline V gene has CDR1 MNHEY and CDR2 SVGAGI. The CDR3 is made up of 13 amino acids. The CDR3 protein is CASSYTGVHEQYF. CDR3 bases: TGTGCCAGCAGTTACACAGGGGTGCACGAGCAGTACTTC.

The V gene is TRBV5-1, the J gene TRBJ1-2, with 10 nucleotides matching TRBD1. The V gene end was trimmed by 7 bases and the J gene end by 6 bases; junction bases not matched to a gene: 6. Per the germline V gene, CDR1 is SGHRS and CDR2 is YFSETQ. This CDR3 has 13 residues. As DNA, the CDR3 is TGCGCCAGCGCACAGGGGACAGGGGATGGCTACACCTTC. It is translated as CASAQGTGDGYTF.

This chain joins TRBV20-1 and TRBJ1-2, with 10 nucleotides matching TRBD1. The CDR3 runs 14 residues. With 3 bases clipped from V and 5 bases from J, the junction kept 6 bases outside the gene matches. In germline, CDR1 is DFQATT, CDR2 SNEGSKA (reference sequence). The CDR3 loop is CSASRGQGWYGYTF. As DNA, the CDR3 is TGCAGTGCTAGTAGGGGACAGGGGTGGTATGGCTACACCTTC.

V gene TRBV9 combines with J gene TRBJ2-1; TRBD2 matches 12 bases. V shed 0 bases and J 10 bases; nucleotides not matched to a gene: 11. Germline loops: CDR1 SGDLS, CDR2 YYNGEE. CDR3 length: 17 amino acids. The CDR3 loop is CASSVAVGLAGRAEQFF. In DNA form, the CDR3 reads TGTGCCAGCAGCGTAGCCGTGGGACTAGCGGGTCGGGCCGAGCAGTTCTTC.

This chain connects TRBV27 to TRBJ2-1; a possible D gene is TRBD1 (7 bases). CDR3 length: 15 amino acids. Trimming stripped 5 bases from V and 3 bases from J, with 14 bases between. CDR1 is MNHEY, CDR2 SMNVEV, per germline (reference sequence). This CDR3 reads CASSLQGGLYNEQFF. The CDR3 DNA reads as TGTGCCAGCAGTCTCCAGGGGGGACTCTACAATGAGCAGTTCTTC.

The chain carries TRBV28 and TRBJ1-2; TRBD1 aligns across 7 bases. Germline V gene sequence: CDR1 MDHEN, CDR2 SYDVKM. The CDR3 runs 14 residues. V was clipped by 5 bases and J by 4 bases; unmatched bases: 7. The CDR3 loop reads CASSLGQNVYGYTF. Written as DNA, the CDR3 is TGTGCCAGCAGTCTGGGACAGAACGTCTATGGCTACACCTTC.

The V and J genes are TRBV2 and TRBJ1-2, with 7 bases fitting TRBD1. After removal of 7 bases from V and 5 bases from J, the junction contained 4 bases not matched to a gene. Germline V gives CDR1 SNHLY, CDR2 FYNNEI. The CDR3 sequence is 12 residues long. The CDR3 nucleotides read TGTGCCAGCATACAGGGGCGGTATGGCTACACCTTC. Protein product: CASIQGRYGYTF.

V and J are TRBV6-6 and TRBJ2-1; tentative D call: TRBD2 (10 bases). The V gene lost 7 bases and the J gene lost 10 bases, with 23 bases spanning the gap. The CDR3 has 15 amino acids. In germline, CDR1 is MNHNY, CDR2 SVGAGI (reference sequence). CDR3 protein: CASNRGLAGEEEQFF. The CDR3 DNA follows: TGTGCCAGCAACAGGGGGCTAGCGGGAGAGGAGGAGCAGTTCTTC.

The rearrangement links TRBV3-1 (or the pseudogene TRBV3-2) to TRBJ1-5, with a possible D match to TRBD1 (6 bases). The CDR3 contains 15 residues. The germline V gene encodes CDR1 LGHDT and CDR2 YNNKEL (reference sequence). Trimming took 5 bases from V and 2 from J, leaving 13 bases between them. The CDR3 coding sequence is TGTGCCAGCAGCGTGGGGGGGCGAGGCAATCAGCCCCAGCATTTT. Protein: CASSVGGRGNQPQHF.

This clone was counted between two and nine times. This rearrangement joins TRBV28 to TRBJ1-1, with D unresolved. The V end lost 5 bases, the J end lost 0 bases, and 10 bases lay between the germline ends. Germline CDR1 MDHEN, CDR2 SYDVKM. The CDR3 runs 14 residues. The CDR3 is CASSLTRVNTEAFF. The CDR3 DNA follows: TGTGCCAGCAGTCTAACACGGGTGAACACTGAAGCTTTCTTT. Based on the CDR3 plus reference TRBV28 and TRBJ1-1, the full variable domain is DVKVTQSSRYLVKRTGEKVFLECVQDMDHENMFWYRQDPGLGLRLIYFSYDVKMKEKGDIPEGYSVSREKKERFSLILESASTNQTSMYLCASSLTRVNTEAFFGQGTRLTVV.

This clone was picked up many times. The germline gene is not matched at one end of the junction; a read error may be the cause. The chain couples TRBV30 to TRBJ1-6, with TRBD1 as a possible D gene (6 bases). Germline values: CDR1 GTSNPN, CDR2 SVGIG (reference sequence). The CDR3 has 15 residues. CDR3 sequence reads: CGSRDTEIYNSPLHF. For the CDR3, the DNA is TGCGGTTCGAGGGACACCGAAATCTATAATTCACCCCTCCACTTT.

This chain connects TRBV7-9 to TRBJ1-4; D is unresolved. This CDR3 is built from 13 residues. CDR1 and CDR2 (germline): SEHNR, FQNEAQ (reference sequence). V was trimmed by 4 bases and J by 7 bases, leaving 10 bases between them. CDR3 amino acids: CASSSRGAEKLFF. DNA for the CDR3: TGTGCCAGCAGCTCCCGGGGAGCTGAAAAACTGTTTTTT.

This chain's CDR3 is CASSRGATNEKLFF. The CDR3 coding sequence is TGTGCCAGCAGCCGGGGAGCAACTAATGAAAAACTGTTTTTT. The chain recombines TRBV25-1 with TRBJ1-4; D ambiguous. Germline loops: CDR1 MGHDK, CDR2 SYGVNS. The CDR3 spans 14 residues. Trimming took 6 bases from V and 0 from J, leaving 8 bases between them.

This chain uses TRBV5-1 with TRBJ1-4; 8 bases align to TRBD1. CDR1 and CDR2 from the germline V gene are SGHRS and YFSETQ. V was pared by 4 bases and J by 8 bases, with 13 bases of the junction left unmatched. The CDR3 extends over 16 amino acids. The CDR3 reads CASSAETGVLFEKLFF. The CDR3 DNA reads as TGCGCCAGCAGCGCGGAGACAGGGGTGTTATTCGAAAAACTGTTTTTT. Variable domain in full (rest from reference TRBV5-1 and TRBJ1-4): KAGVTQTPRYLIKTRGQQVTLSCSPISGHRSVSWYQQTPGQGLQFLFEYFSETQRNKGNFPGRFSGRQFSNSRSEMNVSTLELGDSALYLCASSAETGVLFEKLFFGSGTQLSVL.

This clone was counted once. The rearrangement links TRBV30 to TRBJ1-1; perhaps TRBD1 as D (5 bases). The CDR3 runs to 11 residues. Trimming pared 8 bases from V and 3 bases from J, leaving 10 bases between. The germline CDR1 and CDR2 sequences are GTSNPN and SVGIG (reference sequence). DNA for the CDR3: TGTGCCGGTGGGGGGGACACTGAAGCTTTCTTT. This gives the protein CAGGGDTEAFF.

The V gene is TRBV11-2, the J gene TRBJ1-1; D may be TRBD1 (5 bases). The CDR3 has 14 residues. V dropped 0 bases and J dropped 5 bases, with 10 bases sitting between them. Germline V gene sequence: CDR1 SGHAT, CDR2 FQNNGV. This CDR3 reads CASSLDSRGTEAFF. The CDR3 bases are TGTGCCAGCAGCTTAGATAGTAGGGGAACTGAAGCTTTCTTT.

The rearrangement uses TRBV7-2 and TRBJ2-1, with unresolved D. The germline V gene encodes CDR1 SGHTA and CDR2 FQGNSA. V lost 5 bases and J lost 7, with 12 bases in between. The CDR3 runs to 13 residues. CDR3 loop: CASSARHGNEQFF. The CDR3 bases are TGTGCCAGCAGCGCCCGACATGGGAATGAGCAGTTCTTC.

V is TRBV6-1 and J is TRBJ1-1, with TRBD1 as a possible D gene (6 bases). The length of the CDR3 is 16 residues. The germline CDR1 and CDR2 sequences are MNHNS and SASEGT. Trimming took 6 bases from V and 4 from J, leaving 21 bases between them. The CDR3 is CASRENTGYYSTEAFF. For the CDR3, the DNA is TGTGCCAGCAGGGAAAATACAGGGTATTATAGCACTGAAGCTTTCTTT.

This clone was detected once. J is TRBJ1-3 and V is TRBV5-1; D is possibly TRBD1 (6 bases). This CDR3 has 17 amino acids. In germline, CDR1 is SGHRS, CDR2 YFSETQ. Trimming took 0 bases from V and 1 from J, leaving 14 bases between them. CDR3 sequence reads: CASSLVDRFSSGNTIYF. CDR3 DNA sequence: TGCGCCAGCAGCTTGGTAGACAGGTTTTCATCTGGAAACACCATATATTTT.

CDR3: CAIRDGGGGTEAFF. CDR3 DNA sequence: TGTGCCATCCGGGACGGGGGAGGAGGAACTGAAGCTTTCTTT. The genes are TRBV10-3 and TRBJ1-1, with D perhaps matching TRBD1 (5 bases). Trimming shortened V by 8 bases and J by 5 bases, and 18 bases separated the two germline ends. The CDR3 is 14 amino acids. Per germline, CDR1 ENHRY and CDR2 SYGVKD.

CDR3 nucleotides: TGTGCCAGCAGCTTATACCAGGGTATCAACTATGGCTACACCTTC. It encodes CASSLYQGINYGYTF. The chain uses TRBV7-2 and TRBJ1-2; the D gene is possibly TRBD1 (5 bases). The V end lost 2 bases, the J end lost 2 bases, and 12 bases lay between the germline ends. In germline, CDR1 is SGHTA, CDR2 FQGNSA. This CDR3 contains 15 residues.

The chain links TRBV9 to TRBJ1-2, with a possible D match to TRBD1 (6 bases). CDR3 length: 15 residues. Trimming cost V 3 bases and J 5 bases, with 17 bases left between them. Germline lookup yields CDR1 SGDLS and CDR2 YYNGEE. CDR3 sequence: CASSEGTGLGYGYTF. CDR3 coding DNA: TGTGCCAGCAGCGAGGGAACAGGGTTAGGGTATGGCTACACCTTC.

The CDR3 DNA is TGTGCCAGTAGTATAGGGACTGCCAACTATGGCTACACCTTC. It encodes CASSIGTANYGYTF. The chain combines TRBV19 with TRBJ1-2; no firm D call. V lost 1 base, J lost 2 bases, and 8 bases lay in between. This CDR3 is built from 14 residues. The V gene's germline CDR1 is LNHDA and CDR2 SQIVND (reference sequence).